One T cell receptor (beta chain) is described in this entry. Which antigen it targets is not known. Base qualities are missing; no much larger clone stands one base away. Between the V and J ends, shortened by 1 base and 4 bases respectively, the junction contains 8 bases. CDR1 is given as MDHEN and CDR2 as SYDVKM, both from the germline V gene. The CDR3 runs 14 amino acids, cysteine and phenylalanine included. Kept here is only the CDR3 DNA, which spans 42 bases and is read in frame from base 1. This entry comes from a study of control samples from healthy donors and cancer patients (dated by TCRdb to 2020 to 2021). The library came from the immunoSEQ multiplex PCR assay. The source is immuneACCESS, and TCRdb retained only in-frame sequences with V and J called. Part of the clones is not carried over; for the studies checked, unresolved V genes explain less than half of this, and the remainder is unexplained. The sample includes around 180,000 clones, with about 90% observed a single time. Roughly 5% of the sample rests with the top ten.

The TCR comes from a woman aged 30 to 39 in good health. Specimen: blood. The chain is assembled from TRBV28 and TRBJ2-1; the D gene cannot be resolved reliably. The DNA sequence follows: TGTGCCAGCAGTTTATATGGGGATTACAATGAGCAGTTCTTC. Its protein reads: CASSLYGDYNEQFF.